These T cell receptor beta chains were read from a single sample in a study of cytomegalovirus exposure and HLA in healthy donors. The assay was immunoSEQ multiplex PCR, and TCRdb's table has in-frame clones only and misses some. The sample consists of more than 150,000 clones, around 85% of them appearing once. The sample consisted of PBMCs. Receptors were obtained from a man in his fifties or sixties in good health and CMV-seronegative. CDR3s include the opening cysteine and the closing phenylalanine or tryptophan. The D gene is left open where the match is weak. Expanded clones get a size class; other rows say once, few or many, or leave the size out.

TRBV14	NA	NA	TRBJ1-6	CASSQDPLSPPLHF	TGTGCCAGCAGCCAAGATCCCCTATCACCACCCCTCCACTTT
TRBV19	TRBD1	NA	TRBJ1-2	CASSIRDRSGYTF	TGTGCCAGTAGTATCCGGGACAGAAGTGGCTACACCTTC
TRBV27	TRBD1	NA	TRBJ1-2	CASSLYTGTGGLGYTF	TGTGCCAGCAGTTTGTATACCGGGACAGGGGGCCTTGGCTACACCTTC
TRBV5-6	TRBD1	NA	TRBJ1-1	CATPPLGGRRGLTEAFF	TGTGCCACCCCACCCCTAGGGGGAAGAAGGGGGCTCACTGAAGCTTTCTTT
TRBV18	TRBD2	NA	TRBJ2-5	CASSPGLAGGETQYF	TGTGCCAGCTCACCTGGACTAGCGGGCGGGGAGACCCAGTACTTC
TRBV2	NA	NA	TRBJ1-4	CASSQAGGKLFF	TGTGCCAGCAGCCAAGCGGGGGGGAAACTGTTTTTT
TRBV4-3	TRBD1	NA	TRBJ1-2	CASSQDVLQGSYTF	TGCGCCAGCAGCCAAGACGTTTTACAGGGGAGCTACACCTTC
TRBV4-3	NA	few	TRBJ2-1	CASSQYENEQFF	TGCGCCAGCAGCCAATATGAGAATGAGCAGTTCTTC
TRBV4-3	TRBD1	NA	TRBJ2-5	CASSQGNRQGAGTQYF	TGCGCCAGCAGCCAAGGGAATAGACAGGGGGCGGGGACCCAGTACTTC
TRBV6-1	TRBD1	many	TRBJ2-5	CASSEAGGGVQETQYF	TGTGCCAGCAGTGAAGCAGGGGGCGGAGTCCAAGAGACCCAGTACTTC